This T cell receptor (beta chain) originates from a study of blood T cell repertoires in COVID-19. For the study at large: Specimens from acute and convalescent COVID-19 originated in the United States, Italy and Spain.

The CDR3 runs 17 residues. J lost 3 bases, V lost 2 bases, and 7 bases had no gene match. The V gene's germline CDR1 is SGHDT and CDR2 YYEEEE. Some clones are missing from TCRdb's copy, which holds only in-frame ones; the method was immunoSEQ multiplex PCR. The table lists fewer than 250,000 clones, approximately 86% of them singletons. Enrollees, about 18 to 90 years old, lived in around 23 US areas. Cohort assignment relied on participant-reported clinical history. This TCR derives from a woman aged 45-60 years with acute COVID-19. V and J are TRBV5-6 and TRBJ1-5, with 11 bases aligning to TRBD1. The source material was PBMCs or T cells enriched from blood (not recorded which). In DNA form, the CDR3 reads TGTGCCAGCAGCTTTGGGACAGGGGGGGCTGCCAATCAGCCCCAGCATTTT. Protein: CASSFGTGGAANQPQHF.